A selection of T cell receptor beta chains follows, all from one sample in a study of cytomegalovirus exposure and HLA in healthy donors. Measured with immunoSEQ multiplex PCR; TCRdb has only the in-frame clones, and not every one. The data hold around 80,000 clones, with about 68% observed a single time. The sequenced material came from PBMCs. The receptor set was obtained from a man in his forties in good health and CMV-seropositive. Each CDR3 is given with its conserved first and last residue. The order of the fields is V gene, D gene, J gene, clone size, CDR3 protein, CDR3 DNA. A D gene is named only where the DNA matches it firmly. Not every row has a clone size; where given, it reads once, few, many or a size class.

V: TRBV12-5
D: NA
J: TRBJ2-3
size: NA
CDR3: CASVSLADTQYF
DNA: TGTGCTAGTGTTTCCCTAGCAGATACGCAGTATTTT

V: TRBV6-1
D: TRBD1
J: TRBJ2-4
size: NA
CDR3: CAVATGHPKNIQYF
DNA: TGTGCGGTAGCGACAGGGCATCCCAAAAACATTCAGTACTTC

V: TRBV27
D: TRBD2
J: TRBJ2-2
size: few
CDR3: CASSLGLAGVYTGELFF
DNA: TGTGCCAGCAGTTTAGGGCTAGCGGGGGTTTATACCGGGGAGCTGTTTTTT

V: TRBV28
D: NA
J: TRBJ1-1
size: few
CDR3: CASSRNTEAFF
DNA: TGTGCCAGCAGTCGGAACACTGAAGCTTTCTTT

V: TRBV28
D: NA
J: TRBJ1-2
size: NA
CDR3: CASSSDIYGYTF
DNA: TGTGCCAGCAGCTCTGACATATATGGCTACACCTTC

V: TRBV7-9
D: TRBD2
J: TRBJ2-1
size: NA
CDR3: CASSLWTSGASYNEQFF
DNA: TGTGCCAGCAGCCTTTGGACTAGCGGGGCCTCCTACAATGAGCAGTTCTTC

V: TRBV29-1
D: TRBD1
J: TRBJ2-2
size: NA
CDR3: CSVSRQGYIGELFF
DNA: TGCAGCGTCTCTCGACAGGGTTATATCGGGGAGCTGTTTTTT

V: TRBV28
D: TRBD1
J: TRBJ2-3
size: NA
CDR3: CASSSGQGGTQYF
DNA: TGTGCCAGCAGTTCAGGACAGGGAGGTACGCAGTATTTT

V: TRBV25-1
D: NA
J: TRBJ2-7
size: NA
CDR3: CASSEYPRGKKDEQYF
DNA: TGTGCCAGCAGTGAATATCCAAGGGGAAAAAAAGACGAGCAGTACTTC

V: TRBV28
D: NA
J: TRBJ2-6
size: few
CDR3: CATGGGANVLTF
DNA: TGTGCGACGGGTGGAGGGGCCAACGTCCTGACTTTC

V: TRBV5-1
D: NA
J: TRBJ2-7
size: NA
CDR3: CASSLSTGSYEQYF
DNA: TGCGCCAGCAGCTTGTCCACAGGGAGCTACGAGCAGTACTTC

V: TRBV6-6
D: TRBD1
J: TRBJ2-7
size: NA
CDR3: CASSSSGQGSSYEQYF
DNA: TGTGCCAGCAGTTCATCCGGACAGGGGAGTTCCTACGAGCAGTACTTC

V: TRBV28
D: NA
J: TRBJ2-5
size: NA
CDR3: CASSPPLGETQYF
DNA: TGTGCCAGCAGTCCCCCCCTCGGGGAGACCCAGTACTTC

V: TRBV6-6
D: NA
J: TRBJ1-6
size: NA
CDR3: CASTRQVYNSPLHF
DNA: TGTGCCAGCACCAGACAGGTTTATAATTCACCCCTCCACTTT

V: TRBV7-2
D: NA
J: TRBJ2-7
size: NA
CDR3: CASSHGTNYYEQYF
DNA: TGTGCCAGCAGCCACGGGACAAACTACTACGAGCAGTACTTC

V: TRBV28
D: TRBD2
J: TRBJ2-7
size: NA
CDR3: CASSPGLAPGEQYF
DNA: TGTGCCAGCAGTCCCGGACTAGCCCCCGGCGAGCAGTACTTC

V: TRBV7-2
D: NA
J: TRBJ2-1
size: NA
CDR3: CASSKIAAMSYNEQFF
DNA: TGTGCCAGCAGCAAGATAGCGGCCATGTCCTACAATGAGCAGTTCTTC

V: TRBV29-1
D: NA
J: TRBJ1-4
size: few
CDR3: CSVEGATNEKLFF
DNA: TGCAGCGTTGAAGGCGCAACTAATGAAAAACTGTTTTTT

V: TRBV4-3
D: TRBD1
J: TRBJ2-1
size: many
CDR3: CASSQMTGGSYNEQFF
DNA: TGCGCCAGCAGCCAAATGACAGGGGGCTCCTACAATGAGCAGTTCTTC

V: TRBV4-2
D: NA
J: TRBJ2-2
size: NA
CDR3: CASSQVSSGNTGELFF
DNA: TGTGCCAGCAGCCAAGTCAGTAGCGGCAACACCGGGGAGCTGTTTTTT

V: TRBV7-2
D: NA
J: TRBJ2-7
size: NA
CDR3: CASSLGGRDIYEQYF
DNA: TGTGCCAGCAGCTTAGGGGGCCGGGACATATACGAGCAGTACTTC

V: TRBV5-1
D: NA
J: TRBJ2-1
size: NA
CDR3: CASSLQPNSYNEQFF
DNA: TGCGCCAGCAGCTTACAACCGAACTCCTACAATGAGCAGTTCTTC

V: TRBV6-6
D: NA
J: TRBJ2-7
size: NA
CDR3: CASRSSGYEQYF
DNA: TGTGCCAGCAGATCATCGGGCTACGAGCAGTACTTC

V: TRBV6-1
D: NA
J: TRBJ2-5
size: NA
CDR3: CASSEARSGARETQYF
DNA: TGTGCCAGCAGTGAAGCGCGCTCAGGGGCTCGGGAGACCCAGTACTTC

V: TRBV7-2
D: TRBD1
J: TRBJ1-4
size: NA
CDR3: CASRPGGWGEKLFF
DNA: TGTGCCAGCAGACCAGGGGGATGGGGGGAAAAACTGTTTTTT

V: TRBV9
D: NA
J: TRBJ2-3
size: NA
CDR3: CASRGGDTQYF
DNA: TGTGCCAGCAGGGGAGGAGATACGCAGTATTTT

V: TRBV19
D: NA
J: TRBJ1-1
size: once
CDR3: CASSIKGLSNTEAFF
DNA: TGTGCCAGTAGTATAAAGGGACTCTCGAACACTGAAGCTTTCTTT

V: TRBV5-4
D: TRBD2
J: TRBJ2-1
size: NA
CDR3: CATAEGGGLYNEQFF
DNA: TGTGCCACCGCGGAGGGCGGGGGGCTTTACAATGAGCAGTTCTTC

V: TRBV9
D: NA
J: TRBJ2-7
size: NA
CDR3: CASSVVSGPTYEQYF
DNA: TGTGCCAGCAGCGTAGTCTCAGGGCCCACCTACGAGCAGTACTTC

V: TRBV7-6
D: NA
J: TRBJ2-7
size: NA
CDR3: CASGRGRGSSYEQYF
DNA: TGTGCCAGCGGCCGGGGGAGGGGGAGCTCCTACGAGCAGTACTTC

V: TRBV2
D: NA
J: TRBJ2-4
size: once
CDR3: CASSGRGPAKNIQYF
DNA: TGTGCCAGCAGTGGCAGGGGCCCGGCCAAAAACATTCAGTACTTC

V: TRBV6-5
D: NA
J: TRBJ1-6
size: NA
CDR3: CASSYSRDGNSPLHF
DNA: TGTGCCAGCAGTTACTCGCGGGACGGCAATTCACCCCTCCACTTT

V: TRBV5-6
D: TRBD2
J: TRBJ2-3
size: once
CDR3: CASSPRGTSGSDTQYF
DNA: TGTGCCAGCAGCCCTAGGGGGACTAGCGGCTCGGATACGCAGTATTTT

V: TRBV6-6
D: TRBD1
J: TRBJ1-2
size: few
CDR3: CASNPGQVQEDTF
DNA: TGTGCCAGCAACCCGGGACAGGTCCAAGAAGACACCTTC

V: TRBV7-2
D: TRBD2
J: TRBJ2-7
size: NA
CDR3: CASSLGAGGSYEQYF
DNA: TGTGCCAGCAGCTTAGGGGCGGGGGGCTCCTACGAGCAGTACTTC

V: TRBV4-2
D: NA
J: TRBJ2-5
size: NA
CDR3: CASSQDFRGAQETQYF
DNA: TGTGCCAGCAGCCAAGATTTTCGGGGGGCCCAAGAGACCCAGTACTTC

V: TRBV5-1
D: TRBD1
J: TRBJ2-1
size: once
CDR3: CASSKDRGDYNEQFF
DNA: TGCGCCAGCAGCAAAGACAGGGGTGATTACAATGAGCAGTTCTTC